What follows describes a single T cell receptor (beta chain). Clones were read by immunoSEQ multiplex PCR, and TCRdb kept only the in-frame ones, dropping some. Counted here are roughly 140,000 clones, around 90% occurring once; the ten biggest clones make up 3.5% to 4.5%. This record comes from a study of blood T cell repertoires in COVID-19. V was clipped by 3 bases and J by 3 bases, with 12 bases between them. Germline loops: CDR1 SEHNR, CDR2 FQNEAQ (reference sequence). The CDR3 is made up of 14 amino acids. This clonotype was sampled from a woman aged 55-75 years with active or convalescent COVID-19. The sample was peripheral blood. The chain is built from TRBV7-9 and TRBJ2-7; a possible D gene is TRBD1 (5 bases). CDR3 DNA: TGTGCCAGCAGCTTCGACAGTGTCTACTACGAGCAGTACTTC. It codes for CASSFDSVYYEQYF.